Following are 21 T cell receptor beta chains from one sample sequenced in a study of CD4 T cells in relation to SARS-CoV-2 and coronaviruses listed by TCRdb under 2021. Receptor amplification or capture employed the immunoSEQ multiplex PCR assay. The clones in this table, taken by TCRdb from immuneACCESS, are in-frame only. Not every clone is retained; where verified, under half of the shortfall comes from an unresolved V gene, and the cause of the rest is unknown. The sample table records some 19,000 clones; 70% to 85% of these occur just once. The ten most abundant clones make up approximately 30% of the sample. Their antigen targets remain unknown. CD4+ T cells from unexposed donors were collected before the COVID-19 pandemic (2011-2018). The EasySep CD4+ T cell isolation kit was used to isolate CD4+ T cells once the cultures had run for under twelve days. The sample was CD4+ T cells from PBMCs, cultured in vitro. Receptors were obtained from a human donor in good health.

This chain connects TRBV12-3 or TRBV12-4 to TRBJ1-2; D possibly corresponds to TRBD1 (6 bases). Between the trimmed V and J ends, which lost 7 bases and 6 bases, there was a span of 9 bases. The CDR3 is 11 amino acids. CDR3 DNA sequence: TGTGCCAGCACCTCAGGGGATGGCTACACCTTC. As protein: CASTSGDGYTF.

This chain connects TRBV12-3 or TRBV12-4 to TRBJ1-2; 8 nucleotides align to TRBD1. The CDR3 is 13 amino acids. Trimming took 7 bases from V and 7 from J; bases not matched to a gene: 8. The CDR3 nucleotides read TGTGCCAGCACTTGGGACAGGAGCAGTGGCTACACCTTC. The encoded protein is CASTWDRSSGYTF.

CDR3 sequence (DNA): TGTGCCAGCAGCCAAGCGGGACTAGCGGGAGAGTCAGGGGATACGCAGTATTTT. It yields the protein CASSQAGLAGESGDTQYF. The chain is built from TRBV4-2 and TRBJ2-3; TRBD2 agrees at 14 bases. Germline V CDR1 and CDR2: LGHNA, YNFKEQ. V dropped 1 base and J dropped 6; count of bases not matched to a gene: 9. This CDR3 spans 18 amino acids.

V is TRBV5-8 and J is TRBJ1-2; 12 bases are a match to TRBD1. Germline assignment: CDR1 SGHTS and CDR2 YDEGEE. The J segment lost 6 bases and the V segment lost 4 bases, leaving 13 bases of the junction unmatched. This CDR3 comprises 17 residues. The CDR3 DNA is TGTGCCAGCAGCCGTCCCGGGACAGGGGGCGCGGGGGATGGCTACACCTTC. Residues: CASSRPGTGGAGDGYTF.

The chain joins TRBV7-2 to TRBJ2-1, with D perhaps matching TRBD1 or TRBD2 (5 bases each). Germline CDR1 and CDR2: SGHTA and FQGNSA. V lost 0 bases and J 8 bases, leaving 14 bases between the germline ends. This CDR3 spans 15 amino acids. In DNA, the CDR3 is TGTGCCAGCAGCTTAGCGTGGGGACCGCAGTATGAGCAGTTCTTC. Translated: CASSLAWGPQYEQFF.

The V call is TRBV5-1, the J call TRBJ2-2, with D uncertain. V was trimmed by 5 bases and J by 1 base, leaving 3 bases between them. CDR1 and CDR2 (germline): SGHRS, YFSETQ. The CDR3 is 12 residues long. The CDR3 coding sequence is TGCGCCAGCAGGGGGAACACCGGGGAGCTGTTTTTT. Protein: CASRGNTGELFF.

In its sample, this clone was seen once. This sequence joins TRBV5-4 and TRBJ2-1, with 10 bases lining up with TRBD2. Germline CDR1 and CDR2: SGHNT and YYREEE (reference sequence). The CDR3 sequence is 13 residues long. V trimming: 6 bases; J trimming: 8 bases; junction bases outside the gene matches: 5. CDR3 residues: CASNLAGVYEQFF. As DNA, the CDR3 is TGTGCCAGCAACCTAGCGGGAGTATATGAGCAGTTCTTC. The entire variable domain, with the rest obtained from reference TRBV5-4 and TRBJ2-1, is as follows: ETGVTQSPTHLIKTRGQQVTLRCSSQSGHNTVSWYQQALGQGPQFIFQYYREEENGRGNFPPRFSGLQFPNYSSELNVNALELDDSALYLCASNLAGVYEQFFGPGTRLTVL.

The chain's CDR3 is CSASGDRDTGFYGYTF. Here the CDR3 DNA reads TGCAGTGCTAGTGGAGACCGGGACACCGGGTTCTATGGCTACACCTTC. The V call is TRBV20-1, the J call TRBJ1-2, with TRBD1 as a possible D gene (6 bases). The CDR3 has 16 amino acids. The V end lost 3 bases, the J end lost 4 bases, and 21 bases lay between the germline ends. The germline gives CDR1 DFQATT, CDR2 SNEGSKA (reference sequence).

Written as DNA, the CDR3 is TGTGCCAGCAGTTTAAGAGAGACCCAGTACTTC. Amino acid sequence: CASSLRETQYF. The chain uses TRBV28 and TRBJ2-5; no definite D call. The CDR3 is made up of 11 amino acids. Trimming shortened V by 2 bases and J by 4 bases, and 2 bases separated the two germline ends. Germline loops: CDR1 MDHEN, CDR2 SYDVKM.

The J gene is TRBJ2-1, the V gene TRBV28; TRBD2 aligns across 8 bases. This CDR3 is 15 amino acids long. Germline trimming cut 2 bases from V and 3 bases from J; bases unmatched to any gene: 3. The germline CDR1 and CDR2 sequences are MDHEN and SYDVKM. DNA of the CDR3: TGTGCCAGCAGTTTAAGCGGGGGTCACTACAATGAGCAGTTCTTC. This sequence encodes CASSLSGGHYNEQFF.

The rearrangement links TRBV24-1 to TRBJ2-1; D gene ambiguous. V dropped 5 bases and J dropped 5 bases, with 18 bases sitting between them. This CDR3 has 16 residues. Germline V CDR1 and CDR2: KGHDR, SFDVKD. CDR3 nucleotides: TGTGCCACCAGTGGTGTTAGCAGCAACGCGGACAATGAGCAGTTCTTC. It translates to CATSGVSSNADNEQFF.

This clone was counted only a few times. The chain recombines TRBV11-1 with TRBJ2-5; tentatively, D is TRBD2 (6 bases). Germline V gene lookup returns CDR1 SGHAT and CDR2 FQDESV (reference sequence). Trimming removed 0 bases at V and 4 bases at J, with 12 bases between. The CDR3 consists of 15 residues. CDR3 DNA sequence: TGTGCCAGCAGCTTAGCGACGGGAGAGGGAGAGACCCAGTACTTC. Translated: CASSLATGEGETQYF.

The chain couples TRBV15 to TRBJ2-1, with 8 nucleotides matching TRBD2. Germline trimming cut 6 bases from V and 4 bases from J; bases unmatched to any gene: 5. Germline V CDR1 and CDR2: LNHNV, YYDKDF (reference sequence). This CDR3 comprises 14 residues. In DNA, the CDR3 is TGTGCCACCAGGGGAGCGGGAGTATACAATGAGCAGTTCTTC. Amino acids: CATRGAGVYNEQFF.

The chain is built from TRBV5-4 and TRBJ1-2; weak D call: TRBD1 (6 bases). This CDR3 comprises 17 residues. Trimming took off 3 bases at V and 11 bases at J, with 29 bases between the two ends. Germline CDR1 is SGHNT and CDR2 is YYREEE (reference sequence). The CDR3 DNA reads TGTGCCAGCAGCTGGAAGATTTCTACAGGGTTAGGAGGGGGTTACACCTTC. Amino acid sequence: CASSWKISTGLGGGYTF.

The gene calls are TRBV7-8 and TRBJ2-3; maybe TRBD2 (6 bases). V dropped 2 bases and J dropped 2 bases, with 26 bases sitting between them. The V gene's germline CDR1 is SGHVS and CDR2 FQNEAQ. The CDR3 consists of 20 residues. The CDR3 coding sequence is TGTGCCAGCAGCTTAAGGTCCGGGGCGGGAAACCTACTTGCCACAGATACGCAGTATTTT. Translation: CASSLRSGAGNLLATDTQYF. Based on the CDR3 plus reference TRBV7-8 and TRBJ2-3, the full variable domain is GAGVSQSPRYKVAKRGQDVALRCDPISGHVSLFWYQQALGQGPEFLTYFQNEAQLDKSGLPSDRFFAERPEGSVSTLKIQRTQQEDSAVYLCASSLRSGAGNLLATDTQYFGPGTRLTVL.

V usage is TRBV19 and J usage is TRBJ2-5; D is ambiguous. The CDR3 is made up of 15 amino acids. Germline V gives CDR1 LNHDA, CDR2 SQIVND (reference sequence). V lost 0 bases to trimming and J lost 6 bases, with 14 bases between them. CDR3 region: CASSIDRSFWKTQYF. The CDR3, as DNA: TGTGCCAGTAGTATAGATAGAAGTTTTTGGAAGACCCAGTACTTC.

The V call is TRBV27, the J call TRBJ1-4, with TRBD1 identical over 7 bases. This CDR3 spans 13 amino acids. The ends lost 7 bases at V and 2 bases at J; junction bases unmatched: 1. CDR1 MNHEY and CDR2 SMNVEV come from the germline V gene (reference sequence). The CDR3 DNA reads TGTGCCAGCAAGGGACAGACTAATGAAAAACTGTTTTTT. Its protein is CASKGQTNEKLFF.

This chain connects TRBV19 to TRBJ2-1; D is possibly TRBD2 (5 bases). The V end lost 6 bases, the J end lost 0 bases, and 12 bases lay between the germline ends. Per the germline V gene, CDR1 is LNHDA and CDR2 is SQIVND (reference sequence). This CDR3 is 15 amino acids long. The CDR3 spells CASSRGPGSYNEQFF. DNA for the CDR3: TGTGCCAGTAGCCGCGGGCCGGGCTCCTACAATGAGCAGTTCTTC.

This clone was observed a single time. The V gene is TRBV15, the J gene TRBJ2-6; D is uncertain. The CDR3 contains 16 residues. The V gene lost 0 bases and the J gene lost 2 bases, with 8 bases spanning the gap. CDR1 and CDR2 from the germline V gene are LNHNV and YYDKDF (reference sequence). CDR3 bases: TGTGCCACCAGCAGAGATTTCGGCACTGGGGCCAACGTCCTGACTTTC. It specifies CATSRDFGTGANVLTF.

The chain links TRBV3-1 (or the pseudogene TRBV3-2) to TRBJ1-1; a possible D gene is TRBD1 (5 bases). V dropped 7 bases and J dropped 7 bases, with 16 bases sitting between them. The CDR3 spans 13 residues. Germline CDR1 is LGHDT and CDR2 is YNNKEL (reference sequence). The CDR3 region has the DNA TGTGCCAGCAACTGGGCGGGGGATTATGAAGCTTTCTTT. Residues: CASNWAGDYEAFF.

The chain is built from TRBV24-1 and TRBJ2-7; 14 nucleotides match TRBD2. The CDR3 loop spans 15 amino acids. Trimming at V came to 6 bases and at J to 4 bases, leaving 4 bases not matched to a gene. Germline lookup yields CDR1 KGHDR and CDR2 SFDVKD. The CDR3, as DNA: TGTGCCACCAGTACCGGGACTAGCGGGAGATACGAGCAGTACTTC. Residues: CATSTGTSGRYEQYF.